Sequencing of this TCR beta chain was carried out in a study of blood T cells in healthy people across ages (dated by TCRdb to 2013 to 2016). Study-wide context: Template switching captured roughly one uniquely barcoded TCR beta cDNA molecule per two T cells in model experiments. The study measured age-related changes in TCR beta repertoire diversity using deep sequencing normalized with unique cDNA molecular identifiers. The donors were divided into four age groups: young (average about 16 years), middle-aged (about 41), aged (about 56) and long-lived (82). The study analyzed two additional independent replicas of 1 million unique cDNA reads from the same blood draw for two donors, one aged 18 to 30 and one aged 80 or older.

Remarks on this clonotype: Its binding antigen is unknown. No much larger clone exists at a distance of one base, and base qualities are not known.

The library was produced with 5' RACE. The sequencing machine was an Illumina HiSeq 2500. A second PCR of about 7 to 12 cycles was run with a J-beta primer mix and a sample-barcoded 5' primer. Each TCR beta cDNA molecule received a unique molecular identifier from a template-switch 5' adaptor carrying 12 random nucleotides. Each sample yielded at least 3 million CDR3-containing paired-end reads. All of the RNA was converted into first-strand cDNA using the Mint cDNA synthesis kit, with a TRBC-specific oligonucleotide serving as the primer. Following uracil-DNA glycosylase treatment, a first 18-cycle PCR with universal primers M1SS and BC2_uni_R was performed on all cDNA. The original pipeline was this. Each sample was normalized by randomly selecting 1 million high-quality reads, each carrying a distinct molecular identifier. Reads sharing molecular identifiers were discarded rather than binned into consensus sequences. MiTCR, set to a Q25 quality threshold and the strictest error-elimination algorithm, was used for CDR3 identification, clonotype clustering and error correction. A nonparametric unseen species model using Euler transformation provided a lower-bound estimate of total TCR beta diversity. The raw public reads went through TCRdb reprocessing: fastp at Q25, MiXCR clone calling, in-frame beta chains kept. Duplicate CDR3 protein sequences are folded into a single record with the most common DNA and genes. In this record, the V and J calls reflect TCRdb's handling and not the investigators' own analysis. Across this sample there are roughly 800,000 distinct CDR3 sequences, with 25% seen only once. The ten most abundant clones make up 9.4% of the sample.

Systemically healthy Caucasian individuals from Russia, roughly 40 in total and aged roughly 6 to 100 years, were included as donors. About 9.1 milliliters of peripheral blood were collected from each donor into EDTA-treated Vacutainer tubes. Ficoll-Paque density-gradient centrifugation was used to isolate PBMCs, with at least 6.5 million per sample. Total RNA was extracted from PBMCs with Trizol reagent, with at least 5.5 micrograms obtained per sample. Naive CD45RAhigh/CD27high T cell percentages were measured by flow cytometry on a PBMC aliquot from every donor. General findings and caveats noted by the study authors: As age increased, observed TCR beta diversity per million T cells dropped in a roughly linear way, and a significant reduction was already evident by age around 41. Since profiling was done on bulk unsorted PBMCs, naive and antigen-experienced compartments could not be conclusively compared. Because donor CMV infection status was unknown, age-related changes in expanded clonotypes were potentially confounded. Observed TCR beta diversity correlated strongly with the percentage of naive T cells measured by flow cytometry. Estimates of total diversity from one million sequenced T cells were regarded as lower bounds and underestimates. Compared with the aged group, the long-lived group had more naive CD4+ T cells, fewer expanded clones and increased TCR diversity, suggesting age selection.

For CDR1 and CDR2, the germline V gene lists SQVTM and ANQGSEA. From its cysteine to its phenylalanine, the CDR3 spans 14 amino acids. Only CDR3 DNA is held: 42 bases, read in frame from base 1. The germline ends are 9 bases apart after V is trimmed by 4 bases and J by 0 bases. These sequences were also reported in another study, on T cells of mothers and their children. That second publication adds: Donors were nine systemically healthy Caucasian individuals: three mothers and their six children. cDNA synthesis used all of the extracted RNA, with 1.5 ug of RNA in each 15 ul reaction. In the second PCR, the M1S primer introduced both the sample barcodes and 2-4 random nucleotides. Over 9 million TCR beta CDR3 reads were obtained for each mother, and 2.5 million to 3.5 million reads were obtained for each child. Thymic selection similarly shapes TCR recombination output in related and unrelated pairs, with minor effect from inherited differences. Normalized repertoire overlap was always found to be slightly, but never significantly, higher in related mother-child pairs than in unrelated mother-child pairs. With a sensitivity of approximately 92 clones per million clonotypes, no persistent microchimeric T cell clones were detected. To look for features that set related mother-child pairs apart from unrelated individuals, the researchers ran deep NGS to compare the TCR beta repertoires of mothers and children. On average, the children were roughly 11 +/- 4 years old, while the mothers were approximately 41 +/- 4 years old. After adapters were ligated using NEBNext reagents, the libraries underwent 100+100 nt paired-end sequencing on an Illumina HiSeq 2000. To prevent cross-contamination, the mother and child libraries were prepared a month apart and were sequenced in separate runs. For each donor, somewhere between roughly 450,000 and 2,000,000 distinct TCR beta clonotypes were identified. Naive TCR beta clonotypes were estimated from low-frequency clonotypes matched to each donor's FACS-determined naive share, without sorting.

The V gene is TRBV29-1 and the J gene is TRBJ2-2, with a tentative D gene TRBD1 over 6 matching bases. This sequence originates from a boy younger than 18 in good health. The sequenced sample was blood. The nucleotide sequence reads TGCAGCGTTGGGGGGCTAACGAACACCGGGGAGCTGTTTTTT. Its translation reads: CSVGGLTNTGELFF.